What follows describes a single T cell receptor (beta chain). The sample belongs to a study of blood T cell repertoires in COVID-19. V was trimmed by 4 bases and J by 2 bases, leaving 12 bases between them. Germline CDR1 and CDR2: KGHSH and LQKENI. CDR3 size: 15 residues. Repertoires were generated with immunoSEQ multiplex PCR, while TCRdb's copy carries only in-frame clones and drops some. The table shows roughly 180,000 clones, with approximately 86% occurring only once. The sample comprised peripheral blood. The chain combines TRBV18 with TRBJ2-1; maybe TRBD2 (6 bases). The TCR was taken from a man in his 60s with acute or convalescent COVID-19. This CDR3 is CASSREEIPYNEQFF. CDR3 nucleotide sequence: TGTGCCAGCTCACGGGAGGAGATCCCCTACAATGAGCAGTTCTTC.